These 14 T cell receptor beta chains were all obtained from the same sample, sequenced in a study of blood T cell repertoires in COVID-19. Sequencing used immunoSEQ multiplex PCR; TCRdb keeps in-frame clones, though not all of them. The sample holds some 83,000 clones; 80% to 90% are singletons and the top ten take under 20%. Sequencing was done on a sample of peripheral blood. All receptors derive from a man at least 80 years old in a cohort sampled during active COVID-19.

The rearrangement uses TRBV2 and TRBJ2-1; 10 bases are a match to TRBD2. Germline V gene sequence: CDR1 SNHLY, CDR2 FYNNEI. The CDR3 loop spans 17 amino acids. V dropped 6 bases and J dropped 1; count of bases not matched to a gene: 9. The CDR3 loop is CASRELAGGRSYNEQFF. The CDR3 DNA reads TGTGCCAGCAGGGAATTAGCGGGGGGCCGATCCTACAATGAGCAGTTCTTC.

The J gene is TRBJ2-3, the V gene TRBV6-1, with 9 nucleotides matching TRBD2. The V gene end was trimmed by 3 bases and the J gene end by 4 bases; junction bases not matched to a gene: 5. The CDR3 is made up of 15 amino acids. CDR1 is MNHNS, CDR2 SASEGT, per germline. The CDR3 sequence: CASSEPGLASDTQYF. Written as DNA, the CDR3 is TGTGCCAGCAGTGAGCCGGGACTAGCATCAGATACGCAGTATTTT.

The chain is built from TRBV9 and TRBJ1-1; TRBD1 matches 7 bases. The junction had 3 bases not matched to a gene; V was cut back by 6 bases and J by 4 bases. Germline assignment: CDR1 SGDLS and CDR2 YYNGEE. This CDR3 is 12 amino acids long. The CDR3 protein is CASTGGGTEAFF. CDR3 sequence (DNA): TGTGCCAGCACAGGGGGAGGCACTGAAGCTTTCTTT.

This rearrangement joins TRBV24-1 to TRBJ1-4; D possibly corresponds to TRBD1 (6 bases). The CDR3 sequence is 16 residues long. Trimming cost V 4 bases and J 1 base, with 12 bases left between them. Germline V lookup: CDR1 KGHDR, CDR2 SFDVKD. CDR3 in DNA: TGTGCCACCAGTGAGTTTAACAGGGTAACTAATGAAAAACTGTTTTTT. This encodes CATSEFNRVTNEKLFF.

The chain couples TRBV3-1 (or the pseudogene TRBV3-2) to TRBJ1-2; 7 nucleotides line up with TRBD1. The CDR3 runs 14 residues. CDR1 is LGHDT and CDR2 is YNNKEL in the germline V gene (reference sequence). V lost 0 bases to trimming and J lost 10 bases; unmatched junction nucleotides: 8. CDR3 protein: CASSQDVRGGVYTF. The CDR3 DNA reads TGTGCCAGCAGCCAAGATGTGAGAGGGGGCGTCTACACCTTC.

The genes are TRBV29-1 and TRBJ2-1, with TRBD2 identical over 12 bases. Trimming at V came to 3 bases and at J to 9 bases, leaving 6 bases not matched to a gene. The germline V gene encodes CDR1 SQVTM and CDR2 ANQGSEA. The CDR3 covers 14 residues. The CDR3 loop is CSVDPSGGAFEQFF. CDR3 bases: TGCAGCGTTGACCCTAGCGGGGGGGCCTTTGAGCAGTTCTTC.

V usage is TRBV25-1 and J usage is TRBJ1-4; 10 bases match TRBD1. V lost 4 bases and J lost 0; bases outside the gene matches: 8. Germline V gives CDR1 MGHDK, CDR2 SYGVNS. The CDR3 is 18 amino acids. CDR3 amino acids: CASSVQGQGIPTNEKLFF. The CDR3, as DNA: TGTGCCAGCAGTGTGCAGGGACAGGGGATTCCAACTAATGAAAAACTGTTTTTT.

The chain combines TRBV5-4 with TRBJ1-2; TRBD1 aligns across 7 bases. This CDR3 is 13 amino acids long. Losses at the gene ends were 6 bases for V and 1 base for J; bases not matched to a gene: 3. Per germline, CDR1 SGHNT and CDR2 YYREEE (reference sequence). The CDR3 spells CASKRGLNYGYTF. The CDR3 nucleotides are TGTGCCAGCAAAAGGGGGCTTAACTATGGCTACACCTTC.

The rearrangement links TRBV10-3 to TRBJ2-7; TRBD1 agrees at 7 bases. There are 15 residues in the CDR3. The germline V gene has CDR1 ENHRY and CDR2 SYGVKD. The trim removed 3 bases at V and 0 bases at J, leaving 5 bases unmatched. CDR3 coding DNA: TGTGCCATCAGTGAAGGACAGGTAAGCTCCTACGAGCAGTACGTC. Amino acids: CAISEGQVSSYEQYV.

On this clone: Other DNA sequences in this specimen translate into the identical CDR3. The chain joins TRBV6-1 to TRBJ1-5; D uncertain. This CDR3 spans 15 amino acids. Germline loops: CDR1 MNHNS, CDR2 SASEGT. V was cut by 1 base and J by 10 bases, with 17 bases left in between. The CDR3 spells CASSEGSGGFQPQHF. In DNA, the CDR3 is TGTGCCAGCAGTGAAGGGTCAGGTGGGTTTCAACCCCAGCATTTT.

In its sample, this clone was seen once. The genes are TRBV12-5 and TRBJ2-3; D is possibly TRBD1 (6 bases). V lost 7 bases, J lost 0 bases, and 14 bases lay in between. Germline assignment: CDR1 LGHNT and CDR2 FRNRAP. The CDR3 has 15 amino acids. This CDR3 is CASATRTVSTDTQYF. CDR3 DNA sequence: TGTGCTAGTGCCACGAGGACAGTGAGCACAGATACGCAGTATTTT.

V gene TRBV6-5 combines with J gene TRBJ2-3; 9 bases are shared with TRBD2. The germline gives CDR1 MNHEY, CDR2 SVGAGI. The CDR3 sequence is 14 residues long. V shed 6 bases and J 1 base; nucleotides not matched to a gene: 2. The CDR3 DNA is TGTGCCAGCAGCCGGACTAGCGGCACAGATACGCAGTATTTT. Encoded protein: CASSRTSGTDTQYF.

This clone was seen only a few times. The J gene is TRBJ2-2, the V gene TRBV3-1 (or the pseudogene TRBV3-2); TRBD1 agrees at 8 bases. Germline V CDR1 and CDR2: LGHDT, YNNKEL (reference sequence). The CDR3 has 16 residues. Trimming cost V 2 bases and J 3 bases; bases outside gene matches: 5. The CDR3 loop reads CASSQSQGGYTGELFF. The DNA of the CDR3 is TGTGCCAGCAGCCAATCACAGGGGGGATACACCGGGGAGCTGTTTTTT.

The chain links TRBV2 to TRBJ1-1; 7 nucleotides align to TRBD1. V dropped 7 bases and J dropped 2; count of bases not matched to a gene: 7. CDR3 size: 14 residues. CDR1 and CDR2 (germline): SNHLY, FYNNEI. CDR3 residues: CASIRRDRNTEAFF. The CDR3 DNA reads as TGTGCCAGCATCCGCCGGGACAGAAACACTGAAGCTTTCTTT.